What follows is one TCR beta chain and its context. These data come from a study of blood T cell repertoires in COVID-19. Study-level background: The United States, Italy and Spain supplied acute and convalescent COVID-19 samples. The analysed material was cDNA or gDNA that came from T cells, B-cell-depleted T cells, or PBMCs.

In germline, CDR1 is MDHEN, CDR2 SYDVKM. The CDR3 contains 16 residues. Trimming cost V 5 bases and J 6 bases; bases outside gene matches: 11. Source study methods: Estimation of nucleated cell counts relied on the amplification of reference gene primers. This table comes from immunoSEQ multiplex PCR, and its TCRdb copy is limited to in-frame clones, with some not included. D and trimming were read from the DNA, whereas the V and J calls and clone size are those reported in that table. The data contain some 70,000 clones, over 75% of them singletons. Sequences were obtained from peripheral blood. The chain couples TRBV28 to TRBJ1-5; 9 nucleotides agree with TRBD1. This TCR came from a man aged 45-60 years with active COVID-19. CDR3 coding DNA: TGTGCCAGCAGTCCTCCGTTCGGGACAGGGACTCAGCCCCAGCATTTT. Protein sequence: CASSPPFGTGTQPQHF.